Each of the 32 T cell receptor beta chains below was sequenced from the same sample in a study of blood T cell repertoires in COVID-19. Only in-frame clones appear in the TCRdb table, and some are missing; sequencing was by immunoSEQ multiplex PCR. The table lists over 80,000 clones, roughly nine tenths of them singletons, with about 1.8% in the top ten. Sequencing input: peripheral blood. Every receptor here comes from a man in his sixties with acute or convalescent COVID-19.

J is TRBJ2-1 and V is TRBV27, with TRBD2 identical over 15 bases. CDR3 length equals 15 residues. From germline, CDR1 is MNHEY and CDR2 SMNVEV (reference sequence). V trimming: 6 bases; J trimming: 7 bases; junction bases outside the gene matches: 4. DNA of the CDR3: TGTGCCAGCAGGCAGGGGACTAGCGGGAGGAATGAGCAGTTCTTC. It yields the protein CASRQGTSGRNEQFF.

This chain uses TRBV28 with TRBJ2-1; D is unresolved. CDR3 length: 14 residues. The germline CDR1 and CDR2 sequences are MDHEN and SYDVKM. V was clipped by 3 bases and J by 10 bases, with 16 bases between them. CDR3 in amino acids: CASSLSVRRSEQFF. The DNA for the CDR3 is TGTGCCAGCAGTTTGTCTGTTCGTCGGAGCGAGCAGTTCTTC.

This rearrangement joins TRBV5-1 to TRBJ2-2, with D maybe TRBD2 (6 bases). There are 15 residues in the CDR3. The germline V and J ends were trimmed by 6 bases and 4 bases, with 16 bases remaining between them. The germline V gene has CDR1 SGHRS and CDR2 YFSETQ. The CDR3 spells CASTRLGGSTGELFF. In DNA, the CDR3 is TGCGCCAGCACCCGACTGGGGGGATCCACCGGGGAGCTGTTTTTT.

This clone has a single count. This sequence joins TRBV5-1 and TRBJ2-7, with TRBD2 matching 8 bases. The CDR3 extends over 15 amino acids. With 0 bases clipped from V and 5 bases from J, the junction kept 7 bases outside the gene matches. Germline V lookup: CDR1 SGHRS, CDR2 YFSETQ. For the CDR3, the DNA is TGCGCCAGCAGCTTGGAACCGGGACTAGTAGACGAGCAGTACTTC. It yields the protein CASSLEPGLVDEQYF. The whole variable domain, remainder taken from reference TRBV5-1 and TRBJ2-7, is KAGVTQTPRYLIKTRGQQVTLSCSPISGHRSVSWYQQTPGQGLQFLFEYFSETQRNKGNFPGRFSGRQFSNSRSEMNVSTLELGDSALYLCASSLEPGLVDEQYFGPGTRLTVT.

V and J are TRBV11-2 and TRBJ2-6, with TRBD1 identical over 7 bases. CDR3 size: 15 residues. CDR1 and CDR2 from the germline V gene are SGHAT and FQNNGV. Unmatched junction bases numbered 3, after V lost 5 bases and J lost 2 bases. In nucleotides, the CDR3 is TGTGCCAGCAGCCATGACAGGGCTGGGGCCAACGTCCTGACTTTC. This sequence encodes CASSHDRAGANVLTF. Full variable domain (missing parts from reference TRBV11-2 and TRBJ2-6): EAGVAQSPRYKIIEKRQSVAFWCNPISGHATLYWYQQILGQGPKLLIQFQNNGVVDDSQLPKDRFSAERLKGVDSTLKIQPAKLEDSAVYLCASSHDRAGANVLTFGAGSRLTVL.

The chain uses TRBV4-2 and TRBJ2-7; TRBD2 agrees at 12 bases. The CDR3 runs 16 residues. CDR1 is LGHNA and CDR2 is YNFKEQ in the germline V gene. Germline trimming cut 0 bases from V and 3 bases from J; bases unmatched to any gene: 3. CDR3: CASSQDRLAGDYEQYF. The DNA for the CDR3 is TGTGCCAGCAGCCAAGACCGACTAGCGGGGGACTACGAGCAGTACTTC.

V usage is TRBV18 and J usage is TRBJ1-1; D call uncertain. Germline lookup yields CDR1 KGHSH and CDR2 LQKENI. This CDR3 is 13 amino acids long. V dropped 1 base and J dropped 5 bases, with 8 bases sitting between them. This CDR3 reads CASSPQTSTEAFF. The CDR3 nucleotides read TGTGCCAGCTCACCACAGACTAGTACTGAAGCTTTCTTT.

This chain links TRBV10-2 with TRBJ1-1; D perhaps matches TRBD1 (5 bases). This CDR3 is built from 15 residues. Germline loops: CDR1 WSHSY, CDR2 SAAADI. V dropped 2 bases and J dropped 3 bases, with 13 bases sitting between them. CDR3 loop: CASSEGASYYTEAFF. In DNA, the CDR3 is TGCGCCAGCAGTGAGGGGGCCAGCTACTACACTGAAGCTTTCTTT.

There are a few counts of this clone. V is TRBV7-2 and J is TRBJ1-2, with no clear D. The CDR3 is 13 residues long. CDR1 SGHTA and CDR2 FQGNSA come from the germline V gene. V was shortened by 1 base and J by 5 bases, with 8 bases between the two germline ends. The CDR3: CASSLESSYGYTF. As DNA, the CDR3 is TGTGCCAGCAGCTTAGAGTCCAGTTATGGCTACACCTTC.

This chain links TRBV27 with TRBJ2-7, with D possibly matching TRBD2 (5 bases). The CDR3 runs 14 residues. The germline V gene has CDR1 MNHEY and CDR2 SMNVEV (reference sequence). V lost 5 bases and J lost 0, with 11 bases in between. CDR3 nucleotides: TGTGCCAGCAGTCCGGGAAGCAGCTCCTACGAGCAGTACTTC. It encodes CASSPGSSSYEQYF.

This chain links TRBV7-2 with TRBJ2-3; 8 bases agree with TRBD1. V lost 3 bases to trimming and J lost 3 bases; unmatched junction nucleotides: 5. The CDR3 totals 15 residues. CDR1 and CDR2 (germline): SGHTA, FQGNSA. CDR3 region: CASSFGQGETDTQYF. For the CDR3, the DNA is TGTGCCAGCAGCTTCGGACAGGGAGAAACAGATACGCAGTATTTT.

V is TRBV12-3 or TRBV12-4 and J is TRBJ1-1; D possibly corresponds to TRBD1 (5 bases). The length of the CDR3 is 13 residues. Deletions cut 2 bases from V and 1 base from J, with 5 bases between. CDR3: CASSLRGNTEAFF. The CDR3 DNA sequence: TGTGCCAGCAGTTTAAGGGGGAACACTGAAGCTTTCTTT.

This chain's CDR3 is CASSYGDFGNYNEQFF. As DNA, the CDR3 is TGTGCCAGCAGTTACGGGGACTTCGGAAATTACAATGAGCAGTTCTTC. The chain combines TRBV6-5 with TRBJ2-1; a possible D gene is TRBD2 (6 bases). CDR3 length: 16 amino acids. Deletions cut 2 bases from V and 4 bases from J, with 15 bases between. CDR1 and CDR2 from the germline V gene are MNHEY and SVGAGI.

The chain uses TRBV19 and TRBJ2-1; 7 bases match TRBD1. J gave up 4 bases and V 3 bases, and 6 bases lay outside the gene matches. This CDR3 region has 15 residues. From germline, CDR1 is LNHDA and CDR2 SQIVND (reference sequence). The CDR3 here is CASSITGQEYNEQFF. The DNA for the CDR3 is TGTGCCAGTAGTATTACTGGACAGGAGTACAATGAGCAGTTCTTC.

This chain uses TRBV4-2 with TRBJ2-1, with a tentative D call TRBD2 (5 bases). CDR1 and CDR2 from the germline V gene are LGHNA and YNFKEQ. This CDR3 is built from 12 residues. The ends were cut back, 0 bases at V and 9 bases at J, with 6 bases in the middle. CDR3 sequence: CASSQDLAEQFF. CDR3 bases: TGTGCCAGCAGCCAAGATCTAGCTGAGCAGTTCTTC.

This chain uses TRBV23-1 with TRBJ1-2, with D tentatively TRBD1 (6 bases). TRBV23-1 belongs to the ORF category, with a function that is uncertain. The CDR3 extends over 15 amino acids. V lost 6 bases to trimming and J lost 3 bases, with 17 bases between them. The CDR3 loop is CASSTAGAVYYGYTF. CDR3 coding DNA: TGCGCCAGCAGCACGGCAGGGGCAGTTTACTATGGCTACACCTTC.

The chain carries TRBV7-2 and TRBJ2-1; D remains ambiguous. CDR1 is SGHTA, CDR2 FQGNSA, per germline. V dropped 3 bases and J dropped 0 bases, with 15 bases sitting between them. The CDR3 spans 17 residues. As DNA, the CDR3 is TGTGCCAGCAGCTTGTCAACGCTGGGCAGCTCCTACAATGAGCAGTTCTTC. Protein: CASSLSTLGSSYNEQFF.

The V call is TRBV4-3, the J call TRBJ2-7; D perhaps matches TRBD1 (6 bases). The V gene lost 4 bases and the J gene lost 6 bases, with 16 bases spanning the gap. Per the germline V gene, CDR1 is LGHNA and CDR2 is YSLEER. The CDR3 is 14 amino acids. CDR3 coding DNA: TGCGCCAGCAGCCCAGATACAGGGTCGGCCGAGCAGTACTTC. Residues: CASSPDTGSAEQYF.

This sequence joins TRBV7-8 and TRBJ2-7; possible D gene TRBD2, 5 bases. V lost 8 bases and J 3 bases, leaving 11 bases between the germline ends. CDR3 length equals 12 residues. Looked up from germline, CDR1 is SGHVS and CDR2 is FQNEAQ. In DNA form, the CDR3 reads TGTGCCAGCTCCGGACTGTTCTACGAGCAGTACTTC. It encodes CASSGLFYEQYF. The full variable domain, in which reference TRBV7-8 and TRBJ2-7 provide the parts outside the CDR3, is GAGVSQSPRYKVAKRGQDVALRCDPISGHVSLFWYQQALGQGPEFLTYFQNEAQLDKSGLPSDRFFAERPEGSVSTLKIQRTQQEDSAVYLCASSGLFYEQYFGPGTRLTVT.

The chain is built from TRBV11-3 and TRBJ2-7; a weak D match, TRBD1 (6 bases). The length of the CDR3 is 13 residues. V was clipped by 3 bases and J by 0 bases, with 6 bases between them. CDR1 is SGHNT, CDR2 YENEEA, per germline. The CDR3 protein is CASSLGHSYEQYF. DNA for the CDR3: TGTGCCAGCAGCTTGGGACACTCCTACGAGCAGTACTTC.

The CDR3 loop is CASSQAGQGETQYF. CDR3 nucleotides: TGTGCCAGCAGCCAAGCGGGACAAGGAGAGACCCAGTACTTC. The chain employs TRBV3-1 (or the pseudogene TRBV3-2) and TRBJ2-5; D may be TRBD1 (6 bases). The CDR3 runs to 14 residues. Trimming took off 1 base at V and 4 bases at J, with 10 bases between the two ends. Germline lookup yields CDR1 LGHDT and CDR2 YNNKEL (reference sequence).

This sequence joins TRBV3-1 (or the pseudogene TRBV3-2) and TRBJ2-5; D not resolved. With 3 bases removed from V and 4 bases from J, the gap between germline ends came to 15 bases. Germline values: CDR1 LGHDT, CDR2 YNNKEL (reference sequence). This CDR3 has 15 amino acids. The CDR3 coding sequence is TGTGCCAGCAGCCACTCAATGAGTTACTTAGAGACCCAGTACTTC. This sequence encodes CASSHSMSYLETQYF.

CDR3 sequence: CASSFLQGADEQFF. In nucleotides, the CDR3 is TGCGCCAGCAGCTTCTTACAGGGGGCTGATGAGCAGTTCTTC. J is TRBJ2-1 and V is TRBV5-1; 9 positions agree with TRBD1. The CDR3 is 14 residues long. V lost 2 bases and J lost 8; bases outside the gene matches: 5. Germline V gene sequence: CDR1 SGHRS, CDR2 YFSETQ.

The sample holds one count of this clone. V usage is TRBV19 and J usage is TRBJ1-2, with TRBD1 matching over 7 bases. The V and J ends lost 5 bases and 0 bases, in that order; junction bases with no gene match: 3. This CDR3 spans 14 amino acids. Germline CDR1 is LNHDA and CDR2 is SQIVND (reference sequence). The CDR3 spells CASSRDRANYGYTF. The CDR3 nucleotides are TGTGCCAGTAGTCGGGACAGAGCTAACTATGGCTACACCTTC.

V usage is TRBV9 and J usage is TRBJ1-3; unclear D gene. Germline V gene data show CDR1 as SGDLS and CDR2 as YYNGEE. Trimming stripped 0 bases from V and 0 bases from J, with 7 bases between. The CDR3 length is 15 residues. CDR3 coding DNA: TGTGCCAGCAGCGTAGGGGCCCTCTCTGGAAACACCATATATTTT. It encodes CASSVGALSGNTIYF.

V usage is TRBV4-3 and J usage is TRBJ2-2, with TRBD2 as a possible D gene (5 bases). The CDR3 sequence is 14 residues long. Germline V gene lookup returns CDR1 LGHNA and CDR2 YSLEER. Trimming removed 5 bases from V and 1 base from J, with 8 bases in between. The CDR3 is CASSVDWNTGELFF. The DNA of the CDR3 is TGCGCCAGCAGCGTGGACTGGAACACCGGGGAGCTGTTTTTT.

Here the CDR3 DNA reads TGTGCCAGTAGTTTACAACAGGGCGATACGCAGTATTTT. Its protein is CASSLQQGDTQYF. The J gene is TRBJ2-3, the V gene TRBV19, with D perhaps matching TRBD1 (6 bases). From germline, CDR1 is LNHDA and CDR2 SQIVND (reference sequence). Trimming removed 5 bases at V and 6 bases at J, with 12 bases between. The CDR3 runs to 13 residues.

V is TRBV3-1 (or the pseudogene TRBV3-2) and J is TRBJ1-1; TRBD1 aligns across 10 bases. The CDR3 extends over 16 amino acids. Per germline, CDR1 LGHDT and CDR2 YNNKEL (reference sequence). V was clipped by 2 bases and J by 3 bases; unmatched bases: 6. CDR3 region: CASSQSDRGPYTEAFF. Written as DNA, the CDR3 is TGTGCCAGCAGCCAATCCGACAGGGGGCCCTACACTGAAGCTTTCTTT.

CDR3 in amino acids: CAIWGHNQGGGYTF. Here the CDR3 DNA reads TGTGCCATATGGGGACATAACCAAGGAGGTGGCTACACCTTC. J is TRBJ1-2 and V is TRBV10-3; tentatively, D is TRBD1 (6 bases). V shed 9 bases and J shed 7 bases, with 21 bases lying between them. CDR3 size: 14 residues. Germline CDR1 reads ENHRY; CDR2 reads SYGVKD.

The chain has TRBV13 and TRBJ1-1; 11 positions match TRBD1. This CDR3 is built from 16 residues. The germline gives CDR1 PRHDT, CDR2 FYEKMQ (reference sequence). Unmatched junction bases numbered 7, after V lost 5 bases and J lost 2 bases. The CDR3 loop is CASSRGDRGGNTEAFF. CDR3 DNA sequence: TGTGCCAGCAGCAGAGGGGACAGGGGGGGAAACACTGAAGCTTTCTTT. Full variable domain (remainder filled in from reference TRBV13 and TRBJ1-1): AAGVIQSPRHLIKEKRETATLKCYPIPRHDTVYWYQQGPGQDPQFLISFYEKMQSDKGSIPDRFSAQQFSDYHSELNMSSLELGDSALYFCASSRGDRGGNTEAFFGQGTRLTVV.

The chain carries TRBV13 and TRBJ1-2, with 12 bases fitting TRBD1. The CDR3 is 16 amino acids. Losses at the gene ends were 6 bases for V and 7 bases for J; bases not matched to a gene: 12. Per the germline V gene, CDR1 is PRHDT and CDR2 is FYEKMQ (reference sequence). CDR3 amino acids: CASSTPWGQGAPGYTF. CDR3 nucleotide sequence: TGTGCCAGCAGTACCCCTTGGGGACAGGGGGCACCTGGCTACACCTTC. The variable domain in full, with the rest retrieved from reference TRBV13 and TRBJ1-2, is AAGVIQSPRHLIKEKRETATLKCYPIPRHDTVYWYQQGPGQDPQFLISFYEKMQSDKGSIPDRFSAQQFSDYHSELNMSSLELGDSALYFCASSTPWGQGAPGYTFGSGTRLTVV.

The gene calls are TRBV15 and TRBJ2-7; tentatively, D is TRBD1 (5 bases). V was clipped by 1 base and J by 2 bases, with 9 bases between them. Germline V CDR1 and CDR2: LNHNV, YYDKDF (reference sequence). This CDR3 region has 14 residues. CDR3 sequence (DNA): TGTGCCACCAGCAGAGGTGGGGCCGCCTACGAGCAGTACTTC. It encodes CATSRGGAAYEQYF.